Shown below are 14 T cell receptor beta chains from a single sample sequenced in a study of control samples from healthy donors and cancer patients. Some clones are missing from TCRdb's copy, which holds only in-frame ones; the method was immunoSEQ multiplex PCR. The sample lists about 83,000 clones; about nine tenths were seen once. Sequenced: blood. Source of these receptors: a man between 50 and 59 years old in good health.

This clone has just one count. The CDR3 DNA sequence: TGTGCCAGCAGTTACTCGGTAGGGGACCCGTTTGGCTACACCTTC. It is translated as CASSYSVGDPFGYTF. This chain links TRBV6-5 with TRBJ1-2; weak D call: TRBD1 (5 bases). Germline V gene lookup returns CDR1 MNHEY and CDR2 SVGAGI. The CDR3 runs 15 residues. V lost 0 bases to trimming and J lost 7 bases, with 15 bases between them.

The chain combines TRBV18 with TRBJ1-4; no clear D gene. Germline V lookup: CDR1 KGHSH, CDR2 LQKENI. This CDR3 is built from 14 residues. V gave up 4 bases and J gave up 2 bases, with 8 bases separating them. The CDR3 DNA reads as TGTGCCAGCTCACTAAGAACCACTAATGAAAAACTGTTTTTT. Its translation is CASSLRTTNEKLFF.

The V call is TRBV6-2 or TRBV6-3, the J call TRBJ1-5, with a weak D call TRBD1 (5 bases). The length of the CDR3 is 16 residues. Germline CDR1 MNHEY, CDR2 SVGEGT. Trimming cost V 1 base and J 1 base, with 11 bases left between them. The CDR3 sequence: CASSYYPGISNQPQHF. The DNA of the CDR3 is TGTGCCAGCAGTTACTATCCAGGGATCAGCAATCAGCCCCAGCATTTT.

Of note for this clone: The same CDR3 also results from other DNA sequences found in this sample. The CDR3 loop reads CSARMGETQYF. Written as DNA, the CDR3 is TGCAGTGCCCGGATGGGGGAGACCCAGTACTTC. The chain couples TRBV20-1 to TRBJ2-5; D remains ambiguous. Germline assignment: CDR1 DFQATT and CDR2 SNEGSKA (reference sequence). The CDR3 has 11 amino acids. With 6 bases removed from V and 5 bases from J, the gap between germline ends came to 10 bases.

V usage is TRBV7-2 and J usage is TRBJ1-3; TRBD1 matches at 7 bases. The CDR3 covers 16 residues. V lost 0 bases and J lost 3; bases outside the gene matches: 5. The V gene's germline CDR1 is SGHTA and CDR2 FQGNSA. The CDR3 is CASSLARTGGGNTIYF. The CDR3 nucleotides are TGTGCCAGCAGCTTAGCCCGGACAGGCGGTGGAAACACCATATATTTT.

The gene calls are TRBV24-1 and TRBJ2-3; D is tentatively TRBD1 or TRBD2 (6 bases each). The germline V gene encodes CDR1 KGHDR and CDR2 SFDVKD. This CDR3 is 16 amino acids long. Deletions cut 4 bases from V and 6 bases from J, with 19 bases between. The CDR3, as DNA: TGTGCCACCAGTGAGGGCCGGAGGGGGATTGGGGATACGCAGTATTTT. Protein sequence: CATSEGRRGIGDTQYF.

J is TRBJ2-1 and V is TRBV7-2; 11 bases line up with TRBD2. The CDR3 consists of 17 residues. The ends lost 2 bases at V and 5 bases at J; junction bases unmatched: 8. The V gene's germline CDR1 is SGHTA and CDR2 FQGNSA. The CDR3 here is CASSLNSGGAGNNEQFF. In DNA, the CDR3 is TGTGCCAGCAGCTTAAATAGCGGGGGGGCGGGCAACAATGAGCAGTTCTTC.

The chain links TRBV7-6 to TRBJ2-2; D is possibly TRBD1 (5 bases). The V gene lost 1 base and the J gene lost 5 bases, with 11 bases spanning the gap. The CDR3 extends over 15 amino acids. The germline CDR1 and CDR2 sequences are SGHVS and FNYEAQ. The CDR3 sequence is CASSLVGQQTGELFF. DNA for the CDR3: TGTGCCAGCAGCTTAGTGGGGCAACAGACCGGGGAGCTGTTTTTT.

The gene calls are TRBV11-2 and TRBJ1-4, with D possibly matching TRBD1 (5 bases). Trimming pared 3 bases from V and 4 bases from J, leaving 15 bases between. CDR1 and CDR2 (germline): SGHAT, FQNNGV. The CDR3 sequence is 16 residues long. The CDR3 DNA sequence: TGTGCCAGCAGCTTGGCGCAGGGATCTTTTAATGAAAAACTGTTTTTT. The encoded protein is CASSLAQGSFNEKLFF. Full variable domain (remainder filled in from reference TRBV11-2 and TRBJ1-4): EAGVAQSPRYKIIEKRQSVAFWCNPISGHATLYWYQQILGQGPKLLIQFQNNGVVDDSQLPKDRFSAERLKGVDSTLKIQPAKLEDSAVYLCASSLAQGSFNEKLFFGSGTQLSVL.

In DNA, the CDR3 is TGTGCCAGCTTTCCAAGTCGGGGTGGGGACACTGAAGCTTTCTTT. Residues: CASFPSRGGDTEAFF. V usage is TRBV6-6 and J usage is TRBJ1-1, with D hard to call. CDR1 MNHNY and CDR2 SVGAGI come from the germline V gene (reference sequence). The CDR3 has 15 residues. Trimming stripped 8 bases from V and 3 bases from J, with 19 bases between.

The rearrangement uses TRBV4-1 and TRBJ1-1, with 9 bases identical to TRBD1. J gave up 9 bases and V 0 bases, and 8 bases lay outside the gene matches. The germline CDR1 and CDR2 sequences are MGHRA and YSYEKL. The CDR3 has 15 residues. CDR3 amino acids: CASSQEDRGATKAFF. CDR3 in DNA: TGCGCCAGCAGCCAAGAAGACAGGGGGGCAACAAAAGCTTTCTTT.

In the case of this clone: The sample has other DNA sequences that encode this CDR3 too. The chain uses TRBV18 and TRBJ1-1; D uncertain. In germline, CDR1 is KGHSH, CDR2 LQKENI. The CDR3 is 13 amino acids. Trimming pared 3 bases from V and 2 bases from J, leaving 7 bases between. CDR3 nucleotides: TGTGCCAGCTCACCGGCAGGAAACACTGAAGCTTTCTTT. Translating gives CASSPAGNTEAFF.

This chain's CDR3 is CASSLRFSTNEKLFF. CDR3 DNA sequence: TGTGCCAGCAGCCTTAGGTTTTCAACTAATGAAAAACTGTTTTTT. The V gene is TRBV14, the J gene TRBJ1-4; D unresolved. Between the trimmed V and J ends, which lost 4 bases and 0 bases, there was a span of 9 bases. Germline CDR1 and CDR2: SGHDN and FVKESK. The CDR3 consists of 15 residues.

The chain couples TRBV29-1 to TRBJ1-2; 7 nucleotides match TRBD1. V lost 7 bases to trimming and J lost 4 bases; unmatched junction nucleotides: 9. Germline V lookup: CDR1 SQVTM, CDR2 ANQGSEA. CDR3 length equals 13 residues. The CDR3 here is CSAGQELGYGYTF. The CDR3 coding sequence is TGCAGCGCCGGACAGGAACTAGGCTATGGCTACACCTTC. The whole variable domain, filled in from reference TRBV29-1 and TRBJ1-2, reads SAVISQKPSRDICQRGTSLTIQCQVDSQVTMMFWYRQQPGQSLTLIATANQGSEATYESGFVIDKFPISRPNLTFSTLTVSNMSPEDSSIYLCSAGQELGYGYTFGSGTRLTVV.